The TCR beta chain under discussion was sequenced for a study of T cell repertoires in cytomegalovirus infection. The wider study: HLA-C-restricted CMV epitopes, recently identified, and well-studied HLA-B-restricted ones were used by the study. Both CMV infection and a matching HLA type were indicated by public TCR beta signatures.

Trimming left V 3 bases short and J 2 bases short, with 7 bases between. This CDR3 comprises 14 residues. CDR1 ENHRY and CDR2 SYGVKD come from the germline V gene. As to this clonotype: As yet, its antigen is unknown.

Findings and caveats of the study: Of the TCR beta families, the public ones yielded a cumulative frequency that identified carriers of CMV plus the relevant HLA. The study found HLA-C-restricted CMV-specific TCR beta clonotypes dominating the ex vivo response.

Each CDR3 protein is one row after TCRdb ran MiXCR on the reads. The sample has about 830,000 distinct CDR3 sequences; 32% are singletons. This receptor was taken from a human donor in good health (CMV status not recorded). Some clones in this sample may be carry-over from other donors' samples. The chain is built from TRBV10-3 and TRBJ1-4; the D gene is possibly TRBD1 (5 bases). The source material was cultured CD8+ T cells from PBMCs, sampled from culture after CMV antigen stimulation. The CDR3 here is CAISDQGTNEKLFF. The DNA for the CDR3 is TGTGCCATCAGTGACCAGGGTACTAATGAAAAACTGTTTTTT.